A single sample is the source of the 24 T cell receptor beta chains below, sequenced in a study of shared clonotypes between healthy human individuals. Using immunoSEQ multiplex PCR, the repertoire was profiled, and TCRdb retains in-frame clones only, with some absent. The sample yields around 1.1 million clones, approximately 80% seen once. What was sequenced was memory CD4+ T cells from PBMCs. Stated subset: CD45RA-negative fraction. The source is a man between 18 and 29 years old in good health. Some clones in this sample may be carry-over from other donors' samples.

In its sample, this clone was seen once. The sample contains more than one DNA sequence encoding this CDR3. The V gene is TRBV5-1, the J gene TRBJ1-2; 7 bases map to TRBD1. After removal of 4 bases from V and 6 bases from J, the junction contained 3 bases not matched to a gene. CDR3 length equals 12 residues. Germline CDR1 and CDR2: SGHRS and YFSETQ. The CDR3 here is CASSPQGDGYTF. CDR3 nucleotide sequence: TGCGCCAGCAGCCCGCAGGGGGATGGCTACACCTTC. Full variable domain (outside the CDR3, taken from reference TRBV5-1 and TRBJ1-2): KAGVTQTPRYLIKTRGQQVTLSCSPISGHRSVSWYQQTPGQGLQFLFEYFSETQRNKGNFPGRFSGRQFSNSRSEMNVSTLELGDSALYLCASSPQGDGYTFGSGTRLTVV.

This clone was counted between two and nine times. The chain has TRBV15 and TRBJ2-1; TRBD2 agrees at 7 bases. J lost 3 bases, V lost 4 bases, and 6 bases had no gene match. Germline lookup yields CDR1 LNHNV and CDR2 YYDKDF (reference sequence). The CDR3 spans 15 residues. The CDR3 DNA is TGTGCCACCAGCAAGACTAGCTCGGGCTACAATGAGCAGTTCTTC. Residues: CATSKTSSGYNEQFF.

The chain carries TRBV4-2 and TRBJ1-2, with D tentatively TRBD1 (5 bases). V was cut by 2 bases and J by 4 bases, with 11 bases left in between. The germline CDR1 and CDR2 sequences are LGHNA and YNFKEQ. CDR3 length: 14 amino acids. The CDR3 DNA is TGTGCCAGCAGCCAACAGGGCAGGCCCTATGGCTACACCTTC. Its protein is CASSQQGRPYGYTF.

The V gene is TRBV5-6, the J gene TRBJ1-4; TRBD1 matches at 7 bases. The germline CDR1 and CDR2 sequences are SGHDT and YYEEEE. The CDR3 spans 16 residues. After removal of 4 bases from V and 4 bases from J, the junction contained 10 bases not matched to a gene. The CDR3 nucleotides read TGTGCCAGCAGCGGAGGGACAGAAGCTTTTAATGAAAAACTGTTTTTT. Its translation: CASSGGTEAFNEKLFF.

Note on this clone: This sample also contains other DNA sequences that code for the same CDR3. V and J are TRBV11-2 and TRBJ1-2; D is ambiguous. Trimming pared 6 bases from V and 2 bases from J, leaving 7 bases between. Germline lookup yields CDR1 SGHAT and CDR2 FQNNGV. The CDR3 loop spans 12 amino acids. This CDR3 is CASSGQNYGYTF. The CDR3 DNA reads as TGTGCCAGCAGTGGGCAGAACTATGGCTACACCTTC.

The CDR3 loop reads CAWSASSVGNTIYF. CDR3 bases: TGTGCCTGGAGTGCCTCGTCCGTCGGAAACACCATATATTTT. The rearrangement uses TRBV30 and TRBJ1-3; D gene uncertain. The length of the CDR3 is 14 residues. Per the germline V gene, CDR1 is GTSNPN and CDR2 is SVGIG (reference sequence). Trimming pared 1 base from V and 4 bases from J, leaving 11 bases between.

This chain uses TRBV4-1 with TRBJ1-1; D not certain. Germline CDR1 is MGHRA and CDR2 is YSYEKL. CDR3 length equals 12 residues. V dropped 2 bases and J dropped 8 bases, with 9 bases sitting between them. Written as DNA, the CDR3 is TGCGCCAGCAGCCAACCGGACGGGGAAGCTTTCTTT. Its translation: CASSQPDGEAFF.

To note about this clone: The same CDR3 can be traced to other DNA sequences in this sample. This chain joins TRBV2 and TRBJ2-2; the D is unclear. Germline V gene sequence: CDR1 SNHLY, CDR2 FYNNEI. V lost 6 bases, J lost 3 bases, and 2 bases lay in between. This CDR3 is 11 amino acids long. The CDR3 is CASRYTGELFF. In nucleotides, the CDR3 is TGTGCCAGCAGGTACACCGGGGAGCTGTTTTTT.

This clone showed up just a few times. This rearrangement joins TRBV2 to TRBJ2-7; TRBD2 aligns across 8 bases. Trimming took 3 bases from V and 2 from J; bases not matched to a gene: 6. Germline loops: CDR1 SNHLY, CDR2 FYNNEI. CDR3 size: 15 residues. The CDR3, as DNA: TGTGCCAGCAGTGATATCGGCGGGAGGACCTACGAGCAGTACTTC. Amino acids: CASSDIGGRTYEQYF.

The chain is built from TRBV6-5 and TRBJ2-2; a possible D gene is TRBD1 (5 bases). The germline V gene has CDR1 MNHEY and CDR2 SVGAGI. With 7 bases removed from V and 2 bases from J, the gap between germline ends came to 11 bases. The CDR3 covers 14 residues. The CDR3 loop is CASTWGRNTGELFF. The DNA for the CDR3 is TGTGCCAGCACCTGGGGCAGAAACACCGGGGAGCTGTTTTTT.

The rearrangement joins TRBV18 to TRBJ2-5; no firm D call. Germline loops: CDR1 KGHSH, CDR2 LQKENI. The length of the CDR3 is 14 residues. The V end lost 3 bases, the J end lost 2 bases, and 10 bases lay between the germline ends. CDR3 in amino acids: CASSPTASQETQYF. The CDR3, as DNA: TGTGCCAGCTCACCGACGGCTAGTCAAGAGACCCAGTACTTC.

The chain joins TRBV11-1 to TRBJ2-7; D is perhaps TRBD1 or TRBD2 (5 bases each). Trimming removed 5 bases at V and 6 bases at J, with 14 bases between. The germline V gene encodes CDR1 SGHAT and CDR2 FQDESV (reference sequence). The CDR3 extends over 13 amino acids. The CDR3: CASSPGTAGEQYF. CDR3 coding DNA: TGTGCCAGCAGCCCCGGGACGGCGGGCGAGCAGTACTTC.

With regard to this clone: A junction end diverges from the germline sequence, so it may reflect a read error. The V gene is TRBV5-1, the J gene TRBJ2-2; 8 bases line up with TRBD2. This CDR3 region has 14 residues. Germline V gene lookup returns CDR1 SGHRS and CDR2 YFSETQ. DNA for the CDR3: TGCGCCAGCAGCGCCCGCCTCACCGCGGGGGGGCTGTTTTTT. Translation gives CASSARLTAGGLFF.

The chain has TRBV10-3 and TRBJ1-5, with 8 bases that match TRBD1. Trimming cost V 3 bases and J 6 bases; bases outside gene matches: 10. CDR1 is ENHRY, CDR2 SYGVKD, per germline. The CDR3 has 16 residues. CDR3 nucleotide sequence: TGTGCCATCAGTGACTCCCCAGGGGGCACGGGTCAGCCCCAGCATTTT. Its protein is CAISDSPGGTGQPQHF.

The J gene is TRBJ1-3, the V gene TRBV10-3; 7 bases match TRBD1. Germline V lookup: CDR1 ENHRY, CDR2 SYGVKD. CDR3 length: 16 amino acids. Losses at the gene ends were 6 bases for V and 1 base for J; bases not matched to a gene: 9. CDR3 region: CAIRRAGGISGNTIYF. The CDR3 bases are TGTGCCATCAGAAGGGCAGGGGGGATTTCTGGAAACACCATATATTTT.

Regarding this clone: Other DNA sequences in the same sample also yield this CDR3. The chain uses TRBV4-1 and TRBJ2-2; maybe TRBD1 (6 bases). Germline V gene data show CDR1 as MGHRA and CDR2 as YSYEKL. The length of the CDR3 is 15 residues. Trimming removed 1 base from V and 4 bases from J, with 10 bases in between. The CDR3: CASSQVPGVTGELFF. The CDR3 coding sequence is TGCGCCAGCAGCCAAGTCCCAGGGGTCACCGGGGAGCTGTTTTTT.

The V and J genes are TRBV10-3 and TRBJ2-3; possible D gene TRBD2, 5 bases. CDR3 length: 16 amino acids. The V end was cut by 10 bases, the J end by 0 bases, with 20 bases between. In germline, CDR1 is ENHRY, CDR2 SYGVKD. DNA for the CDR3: TGTGCCACCCAAGACCATCGAGCGGCTAGCACAGATACGCAGTATTTT. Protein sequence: CATQDHRAASTDTQYF.

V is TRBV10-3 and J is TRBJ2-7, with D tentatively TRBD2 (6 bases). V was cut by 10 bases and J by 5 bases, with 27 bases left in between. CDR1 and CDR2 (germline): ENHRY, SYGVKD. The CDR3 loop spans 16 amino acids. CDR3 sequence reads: CATWRGLATRGNEQYF. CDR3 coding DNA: TGTGCCACATGGCGCGGGCTAGCGACCCGAGGGAACGAGCAGTACTTC.

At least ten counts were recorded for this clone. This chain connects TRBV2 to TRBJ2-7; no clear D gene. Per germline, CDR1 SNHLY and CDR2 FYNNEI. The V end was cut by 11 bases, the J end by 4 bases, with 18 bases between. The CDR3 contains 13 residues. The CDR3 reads CAQSRAVEYEQYF. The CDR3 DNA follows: TGTGCCCAAAGCCGGGCCGTCGAATACGAGCAGTACTTC.

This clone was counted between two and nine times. The DNA of the CDR3 is TGTGCCAGCAGCCCAGCCCTAGGGAACACTGAAGCTTTCTTT. Its translation is CASSPALGNTEAFF. The chain uses TRBV7-2 and TRBJ1-1; D ambiguous. Germline loops: CDR1 SGHTA, CDR2 FQGNSA. Trimming stripped 5 bases from V and 1 base from J, with 11 bases between. The CDR3 covers 14 residues.

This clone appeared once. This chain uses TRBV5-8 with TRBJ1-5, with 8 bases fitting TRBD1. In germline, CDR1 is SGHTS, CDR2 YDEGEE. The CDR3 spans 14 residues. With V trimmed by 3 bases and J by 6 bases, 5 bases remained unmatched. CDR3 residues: CASSYRTGFQPQHF. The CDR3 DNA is TGTGCCAGCAGCTATAGGACAGGGTTTCAGCCCCAGCATTTT. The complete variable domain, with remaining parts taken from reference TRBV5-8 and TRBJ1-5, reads EAGVTQSPTHLIKTRGQQATLRCSPISGHTSVYWYQQALGLGLQFLLWYDEGEERNRGNFPPRFSGRQFPNYSSELNVNALELEDSALYLCASSYRTGFQPQHFGDGTRLSIL.

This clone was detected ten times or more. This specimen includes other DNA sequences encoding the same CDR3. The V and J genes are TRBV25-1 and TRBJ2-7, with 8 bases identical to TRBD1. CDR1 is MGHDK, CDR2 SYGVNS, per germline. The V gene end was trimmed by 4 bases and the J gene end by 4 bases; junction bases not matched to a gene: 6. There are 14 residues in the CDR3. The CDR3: CASSGGTGLYEQYF. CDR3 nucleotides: TGTGCCAGCAGTGGAGGGACAGGCCTTTACGAGCAGTACTTC.

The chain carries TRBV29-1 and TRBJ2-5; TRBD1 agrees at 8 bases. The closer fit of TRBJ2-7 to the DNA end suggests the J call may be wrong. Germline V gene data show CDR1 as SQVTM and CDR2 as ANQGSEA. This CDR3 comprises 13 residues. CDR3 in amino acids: CSVVRTGNGEQYF. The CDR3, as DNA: TGCAGCGTTGTACGGACAGGGAACGGCGAGCAGTACTTC.

This CDR3 is CASTNGGVGTDTQYF. CDR3 DNA: TGTGCCAGCACCAACGGGGGAGTGGGGACAGATACGCAGTATTTT. The V call is TRBV2, the J call TRBJ2-3, with a tentative D call TRBD2 (6 bases). The CDR3 consists of 15 residues. Germline V gene data show CDR1 as SNHLY and CDR2 as FYNNEI. The ends were cut back, 7 bases at V and 3 bases at J, with 17 bases in the middle.